Sequencing of this TCR beta chain was carried out in a study of T cells in severe cutaneous drug reactions (dated by TCRdb to about 2019). A note on the overall study: Patients were recruited between about 2011 and 2019 from Taiwan, Thailand and a European registry network. Only patients with a probable or definite SJS/TEN or DRESS diagnosis by RegiSCAR criteria were enrolled. The Naranjo algorithm and the ALDEN drug causality algorithm were used to identify the culprit drug. Patients in either the acute or the recovery stage provided biological samples, such as blister fluids/cells and PBMC. Bulk TCR sequencing was combined with single-cell sequencing, quantitative PCR validation, functional assays and transgenic mouse experiments. The libraries were made with iRepertoire multiplex PCR, and the authors referred to a comparison in which iRepertoire and 5' RACE methods, with or without UMI, captured abundant clonotypes to a similar degree. What the work shows at the level of the full study, not this receptor alone: The authors stated that further study is still needed to find out whether the public TCR applies more generally to SJS/TEN caused by other drugs. A strong increase in TRBV12-4 usage was observed in CBZ-SJS/TEN patients, with averages of roughly 32% in blister cells and about 5.3% in PBMC. A public TCRbeta CDR3 was found in all seven CBZ-SJS/TEN blister samples (mean approximately 14%) but was undetectable or scarce in tolerant-control and healthy-donor PBMC.

This clonotype is medium-sized (0.01 to 0.1%), judged from its frequency; no count is recorded. What this receptor recognizes is not known. The donors whose samples were sequenced had carbamazepine-induced Stevens-Johnson syndrome or toxic epidermal necrolysis (CBZ-SJS/TEN). The peripheral blood repertoires were obtained from CBZ-SJS/TEN patients of Han Chinese origin (roughly five) and European origin (about six). To look for drug-specific clonotypes, next-generation sequencing was used to profile the T cell receptor repertoires of patients with drug-induced severe cutaneous adverse reactions. RNA was isolated either from blister cells of skin lesions or from peripheral blood mononuclear cells. For both bulk and single-cell sequencing, libraries were prepared with the iRepertoire multiplex PCR system using TCR subtype-specific primers. Bulk TCR beta libraries were generated by multiplex PCR with primers targeting V, D and J gene regions. Each sample contributed roughly 100-550 ng of RNA as input for preparing the bulk TCR library. An Illumina MiSeq was used to sequence bulk TCR beta amplicons. The source study handled its data this way. Quality control steps removed sample misassignments and low-quality sequencing reads. The CDR3 was defined as the amino acids lying between the Y[YFLI]C motif of the V gene and the [FW]GXGT motif of the J segment. CDR3 clonotypes and TRBV and TRBJ gene assignments were based on the IMGT database. TRBV expression in each sample was normalized to the mean expression of the same gene in PBMC from fewer than 45 healthy donors. The reads were reprocessed in TCRdb, with one entry per CDR3 protein sequence and no accompanying DNA. The V and J calls, along with clone size, are taken from TCRdb and not from the paper's own processing. This specimen's table enumerates more than 1,500 distinct CDR3 sequences. 11% to 15% of the sample rests with the top ten.

The CDR3 holds 16 amino acids from the cysteine to the phenylalanine. No DNA has been recorded. The germline V gene sets CDR1 to MNHNS and CDR2 to SASEGT. The sample was PBMCs. Recombination joined TRBV6-1 with TRBJ2-2. The sequence came from a human donor with Stevens-Johnson syndrome, a severe cutaneous drug reaction. The CDR3 is CASKGPRQIGTGELFF.